Listed here are 19 T cell receptor beta chains from one sample, sequenced in a study of CD8 T cells in ankylosing spondylitis. TCRdb itself ran the 5' RACE reads through MiXCR, one entry per CDR3 protein. The repertoire consists of approximately 200,000 distinct CDR3 sequences, with roughly 12% occurring once and the leading ten covering 16%. The sequenced sample was blood, either unsorted or a sorted T cell fraction (not recorded which). The receptors derive from a male donor with ankylosing spondylitis or in good health (not recorded which).

In its sample, this clonotype was seen a few times. This chain joins TRBV15 and TRBJ1-1; D unresolved. There are 15 residues in the CDR3. The ends were cut back, 5 bases at V and 1 base at J, with 14 bases in the middle. Germline lookup yields CDR1 LNHNV and CDR2 YYDKDF (reference sequence). The CDR3 sequence is CATSALSDSNTEAFF. As DNA, the CDR3 is TGTGCCACCAGCGCGCTCTCGGACTCGAACACTGAAGCTTTCTTT. The full variable domain, its missing parts supplied by reference TRBV15 and TRBJ1-1, is DAMVIQNPRYQVTQFGKPVTLSCSQTLNHNVMYWYQQKSSQAPKLLFHYYDKDFNNEADTPDNFQSRRPNTSFCFLDIRSPGLGDTAMYLCATSALSDSNTEAFFGQGTRLTVV.

This clonotype was observed a handful of times. The DNA of the CDR3 is TGTGCCAGCAGCCACTCTGGCCTTGCCTACGAGCAGTACTTC. This encodes CASSHSGLAYEQYF. This chain connects TRBV7-9 to TRBJ2-7; D is ambiguous. Trimming took off 5 bases at V and 2 bases at J, with 13 bases between the two ends. Germline CDR1 SEHNR, CDR2 FQNEAQ (reference sequence). The CDR3 spans 14 residues.

In its sample, this clonotype was seen many times. This rearrangement joins TRBV10-3 to TRBJ2-7; D possibly matches TRBD1 or TRBD2 (5 bases each). Trimming shortened V by 6 bases and J by 0 bases, and 12 bases separated the two germline ends. The CDR3 extends over 14 amino acids. Per the germline V gene, CDR1 is ENHRY and CDR2 is SYGVKD. CDR3 sequence (DNA): TGTGCCATCAGCCCCGGGACGTTCTCCTACGAGCAGTACTTC. It codes for CAISPGTFSYEQYF.

This clonotype came up a few times. The genes are TRBV14 and TRBJ2-7; D unresolved. Germline CDR1 and CDR2: SGHDN and FVKESK. The length of the CDR3 is 16 residues. The V gene lost 0 bases and the J gene lost 0 bases, with 12 bases spanning the gap. This CDR3 is CASSQEAALPSYEQYF. As DNA, the CDR3 is TGTGCCAGCAGCCAAGAGGCCGCCCTTCCCTCCTACGAGCAGTACTTC.

This clonotype was seen a handful of times. The chain is built from TRBV3-1 and TRBJ2-7; weak D call: TRBD1 (6 bases). Germline loops: CDR1 LGHDT, CDR2 YNNKEL (reference sequence). The V end was cut by 6 bases, the J end by 2 bases, with 17 bases between. This CDR3 has 15 amino acids. The CDR3 DNA reads as TGTGCCAGCAGTCCAGGGGCCCTGGGGCCCTACGAGCAGTACTTC. This codes for CASSPGALGPYEQYF.

This clonotype was observed a handful of times. A much larger clone sits a single nucleotide away, making a read error possible. The V call is TRBV24-1, the J call TRBJ2-2, with D uncertain. Trimming removed 0 bases from V and 7 bases from J, with 2 bases in between. The CDR3 runs 12 residues. Germline V gene data show CDR1 as KGHDR and CDR2 as SFDVKD. In DNA form, the CDR3 reads TGTGCCACCAGTGATTTGAACGGGGAGCTGTTTTTT. It specifies CATSDLNGELFF.

This chain joins TRBV6-4 and TRBJ2-2; 11 bases are shared with TRBD1. V lost 6 bases, J lost 0 bases, and 6 bases stayed unmatched. The CDR3 runs 17 residues. Looked up from germline, CDR1 is MRHNA and CDR2 is SNTAGT. This chain's CDR3 is CASSQPGQGANTGELFF. In DNA, the CDR3 is TGTGCCAGCAGCCAACCGGGACAGGGGGCGAACACCGGGGAGCTGTTTTTT.

V usage is TRBV19 and J usage is TRBJ1-5; the D gene is possibly TRBD1 (6 bases). Germline CDR1 and CDR2: LNHDA and SQIVND (reference sequence). V lost 0 bases and J 4 bases, leaving 25 bases between the germline ends. This CDR3 is built from 20 residues. DNA of the CDR3: TGTGCCAGTAGTATAGAAGGCGGGGGGCGCGAGAGTTATAGGAATCAGCCCCAGCATTTT. It specifies CASSIEGGGRESYRNQPQHF.

A note on this clonotype: One end of the junction varies from germline; a read error may be responsible. The chain is built from TRBV11-2 and TRBJ2-1; D may be TRBD2 (6 bases). This CDR3 spans 17 amino acids. The germline V gene has CDR1 SGHAT and CDR2 FQNNGV. The CDR3 loop reads CASSIEEWGVSYNEQFF. Here the CDR3 DNA reads TGTGCCAGCAGCATAGAAGAATGGGGGGTCTCCTACAATGAGCAGTTCTTC.

This clonotype has only a few counts. The chain carries TRBV4-2 and TRBJ1-3; D uncertain. Trimming cost V 0 bases and J 4 bases, with 7 bases left between them. Germline V gives CDR1 LGHNA, CDR2 YNFKEQ. The CDR3 contains 14 residues. CDR3 in DNA: TGTGCCAGCAGCCAAGACGGAGGGGGAAACACCATATATTTT. It translates to CASSQDGGGNTIYF.

In its sample, this clonotype was seen a few times. The gene calls are TRBV2 and TRBJ2-7; D is unclear. Trimming took off 5 bases at V and 3 bases at J, with 11 bases between the two ends. The CDR3 consists of 13 residues. The germline V gene encodes CDR1 SNHLY and CDR2 FYNNEI. This chain's CDR3 is CASSPTRSYEQYF. CDR3 in DNA: TGTGCCAGCAGTCCCACCCGAAGCTACGAGCAGTACTTC.

This clonotype was seen more than once but under ten times. The CDR3 DNA follows: TGTGCCAGCAGCTTAAGTGGAGGGTTCAATTCACCCCTCCACTTT. Encoded protein: CASSLSGGFNSPLHF. The gene calls are TRBV9 and TRBJ1-6; D gene ambiguous. With 4 bases removed from V and 7 bases from J, the gap between germline ends came to 15 bases. CDR3 length: 15 amino acids. Germline values: CDR1 SGDLS, CDR2 YYNGEE.

This clonotype was seen more than once but under ten times. The V and J genes are TRBV3-1 and TRBJ2-4; the D gene is possibly TRBD2 (5 bases). The CDR3 has 13 amino acids. In germline, CDR1 is LGHDT, CDR2 YNNKEL (reference sequence). The germline V and J ends were trimmed by 8 bases and 0 bases, with 8 bases remaining between them. DNA for the CDR3: TGTGCCAGCGGCGGGCGAGCCAAAAACATTCAGTACTTC. This gives the protein CASGGRAKNIQYF.

This clonotype showed up many times. The chain has TRBV12-3 or TRBV12-4 and TRBJ2-1; 14 bases are a match to TRBD2. After removal of 6 bases from V and 4 bases from J, the junction contained 8 bases not matched to a gene. The CDR3 extends over 17 amino acids. Here the CDR3 DNA reads TGTGCCAGCAGCTCCATCGGGACTAGCGGGGGTTACAATGAGCAGTTCTTC. This translates into CASSSIGTSGGYNEQFF.

This clonotype was detected many times. V is TRBV6-1 and J is TRBJ2-6; D not certain. Trimming took off 8 bases at V and 4 bases at J, with 15 bases between the two ends. CDR1 is MNHNS and CDR2 is SASEGT in the germline V gene. The CDR3 has 15 residues. The CDR3 here is CASRTVRAGANVLTF. In nucleotides, the CDR3 is TGTGCCAGCCGGACCGTACGGGCCGGGGCCAACGTCCTGACTTTC.

This clonotype has more than one count but fewer than ten. V is TRBV30 and J is TRBJ2-7; 11 bases align to TRBD2. V trimming: 4 bases; J trimming: 5 bases; junction bases outside the gene matches: 1. CDR1 is GTSNPN, CDR2 SVGIG, per germline (reference sequence). There are 12 residues in the CDR3. CDR3 nucleotides: TGTGCCTGGACTAGCGGGGGGAACGAGCAGTACTTC. Translation: CAWTSGGNEQYF.

The genes are TRBV2 and TRBJ1-2, with D perhaps TRBD1 (6 bases). Between the trimmed V and J ends, which lost 4 bases and 10 bases, there was a span of 13 bases. The germline CDR1 and CDR2 sequences are SNHLY and FYNNEI. The CDR3 contains 12 residues. Here the CDR3 DNA reads TGTGCCAGCAGTGGGACAGACAACTCCTACACCTTC. This sequence encodes CASSGTDNSYTF.

This clonotype came up a few times. This chain links TRBV3-1 with TRBJ2-6; TRBD1 matches at 7 bases. This CDR3 spans 17 amino acids. Germline V CDR1 and CDR2: LGHDT, YNNKEL (reference sequence). The ends lost 2 bases at V and 4 bases at J; junction bases unmatched: 8. Here the CDR3 reads CASSQSTEGAGANVLTF. The CDR3 DNA reads as TGTGCCAGCAGCCAAAGTACCGAGGGGGCAGGGGCCAACGTCCTGACTTTC.

The rearrangement joins TRBV10-3 to TRBJ1-1; D remains unclear. The ends were cut back, 0 bases at V and 5 bases at J, with 16 bases in the middle. Germline values: CDR1 ENHRY, CDR2 SYGVKD. CDR3 length: 16 residues. The CDR3 DNA is TGTGCCATCAGTGAGTCGATAAGACAACTAAGGACTGAAGCTTTCTTT. This gives the protein CAISESIRQLRTEAFF.